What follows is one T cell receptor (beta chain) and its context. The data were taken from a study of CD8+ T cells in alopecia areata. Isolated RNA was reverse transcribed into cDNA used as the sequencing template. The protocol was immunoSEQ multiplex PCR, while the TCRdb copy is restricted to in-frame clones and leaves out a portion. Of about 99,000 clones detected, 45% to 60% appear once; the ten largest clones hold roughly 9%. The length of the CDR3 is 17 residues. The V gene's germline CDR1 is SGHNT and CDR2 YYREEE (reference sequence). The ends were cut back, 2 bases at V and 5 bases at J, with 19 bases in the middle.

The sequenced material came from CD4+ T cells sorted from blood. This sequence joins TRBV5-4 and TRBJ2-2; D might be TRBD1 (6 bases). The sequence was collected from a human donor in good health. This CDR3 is CASSFYRGGKTTGELFF. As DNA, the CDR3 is TGTGCCAGCAGCTTTTATCGTGGGGGCAAGACAACCGGGGAGCTGTTTTTT.